One sample yielded the 19 T cell receptor beta chains listed below, sequenced in a study of blood T cell repertoires in COVID-19. Clones were read by immunoSEQ multiplex PCR, and TCRdb kept only the in-frame ones, dropping some. Among 72,000 or so clones listed, 80% to 90% were seen once. The specimen sequenced was peripheral blood. The receptors come from a man aged 50-59 years with active COVID-19.

This rearrangement joins TRBV3-1 (or the pseudogene TRBV3-2) to TRBJ2-6; 9 bases match TRBD1. Germline CDR1 reads LGHDT; CDR2 reads YNNKEL (reference sequence). The CDR3 length is 19 residues. Trimming took 3 bases from V and 1 from J; bases not matched to a gene: 10. For the CDR3, the DNA is TGTGCCAGCAGCCAGCGGGGACAGGGTCTGGGATCTGGGGCCAACGTCCTGACTTTC. Translating gives CASSQRGQGLGSGANVLTF.

The chain is built from TRBV2 and TRBJ2-3; unclear D gene. Looked up from germline, CDR1 is SNHLY and CDR2 is FYNNEI. Trimming took off 6 bases at V and 1 base at J, with 11 bases between the two ends. This CDR3 is 14 amino acids long. DNA for the CDR3: TGTGCCAGCAGGGCCTCGATGGGCACAGATACGCAGTATTTT. It yields the protein CASRASMGTDTQYF.

The V call is TRBV28, the J call TRBJ2-3; possibly TRBD2 for D (6 bases). Germline values: CDR1 MDHEN, CDR2 SYDVKM. V was shortened by 4 bases and J by 0 bases, with 26 bases between the two germline ends. This CDR3 comprises 20 residues. The CDR3: CASSSRLGSLIRSSTDTQYF. The CDR3 DNA sequence: TGTGCCAGCAGTTCGAGACTAGGATCCCTTATTAGATCTAGCACAGATACGCAGTATTTT.

This clone was seen just once. The gene calls are TRBV9 and TRBJ1-1; D gene unclear. V was clipped by 2 bases and J by 1 base, with 18 bases between them. The CDR3 is made up of 17 amino acids. Looked up from germline, CDR1 is SGDLS and CDR2 is YYNGEE. The CDR3 sequence is CASSVSITGRSNTEAFF. CDR3 in DNA: TGTGCCAGCAGCGTCTCGATCACGGGGAGGTCGAACACTGAAGCTTTCTTT.

The chain recombines TRBV5-3 with TRBJ1-1; 12 nucleotides match TRBD1. TRBV5-3 is identified as an open reading frame with a role that is uncertain. The V and J ends lost 1 base and 3 bases, in that order; junction bases with no gene match: 13. CDR3 length: 19 amino acids. CDR3 region: CARSLRGTGGWKVDTEAFF. The CDR3 nucleotides are TGTGCCAGAAGCTTGCGGGGGACAGGGGGCTGGAAGGTGGACACTGAAGCTTTCTTT.

Here the CDR3 DNA reads TGTGCCAGCAGCTTATCAGAGCGACAGGCTGAAGCTTTCTTT. This encodes CASSLSERQAEAFF. This chain connects TRBV7-2 to TRBJ1-1, with D tentatively TRBD1 (6 bases). CDR1 is SGHTA, CDR2 FQGNSA, per germline. This CDR3 contains 14 residues. V lost 2 bases and J lost 6, with 13 bases in between.

This chain joins TRBV5-1 and TRBJ2-3, with D possibly TRBD2 on 6 matching bases. V was pared by 0 bases and J by 0 bases, with 8 bases between. Germline CDR1 and CDR2: SGHRS and YFSETQ. CDR3 size: 15 residues. The CDR3 protein is CASSLEAGSTDTQYF. CDR3 bases: TGCGCCAGCAGCTTGGAGGCGGGGAGCACAGATACGCAGTATTTT. The full variable domain, with the rest looked up from reference TRBV5-1 and TRBJ2-3, is KAGVTQTPRYLIKTRGQQVTLSCSPISGHRSVSWYQQTPGQGLQFLFEYFSETQRNKGNFPGRFSGRQFSNSRSEMNVSTLELGDSALYLCASSLEAGSTDTQYFGPGTRLTVL.

The chain couples TRBV9 to TRBJ2-2; TRBD2 is a possible D gene (6 bases). This CDR3 region has 16 residues. Trimming took 2 bases from V and 7 from J, leaving 18 bases between them. Germline CDR1 and CDR2: SGDLS and YYNGEE. The CDR3, as DNA: TGTGCCAGCAGCGTCTCCTCTAAGCGGGTTAACGGGGAGCTGTTTTTT. Amino acids: CASSVSSKRVNGELFF. Full variable domain (remainder filled in from reference TRBV9 and TRBJ2-2): DSGVTQTPKHLITATGQRVTLRCSPRSGDLSVYWYQQSLDQGLQFLIQYYNGEERAKGNILERFSAQQFPDLHSELNLSSLELGDSALYFCASSVSSKRVNGELFFGEGSRLTVL.

V usage is TRBV18 and J usage is TRBJ2-5; D perhaps matches TRBD2 (6 bases). Germline V gene lookup returns CDR1 KGHSH and CDR2 LQKENI. This CDR3 has 15 residues. Between the trimmed V and J ends, which lost 6 bases and 2 bases, there was a span of 16 bases. CDR3 in DNA: TGTGCCAGCTCTCCCGGGACTTCCCCTCAAGAGACCCAGTACTTC. As protein: CASSPGTSPQETQYF. The entire variable domain, with the rest obtained from reference TRBV18 and TRBJ2-5, is as follows: NAGVMQNPRHLVRRRGQEARLRCSPMKGHSHVYWYRQLPEEGLKFMVYLQKENIIDESGMPKERFSAEFPKEGPSILRIQQVVRGDSAAYFCASSPGTSPQETQYFGPGTRLLVL.

The chain carries TRBV15 and TRBJ2-1; a possible D gene is TRBD1 (6 bases). The V and J ends lost 10 bases and 10 bases respectively, with 17 bases between them. Per germline, CDR1 LNHNV and CDR2 YYDKDF (reference sequence). This CDR3 spans 12 amino acids. The CDR3 nucleotides read TGTGCCAACAGGGTTCAGGCCAGGGAGCAGTTCTTC. Its protein is CANRVQAREQFF.

V usage is TRBV29-1 and J usage is TRBJ1-4, with unresolved D. The germline V and J ends were trimmed by 3 bases and 3 bases, with 8 bases remaining between them. CDR1 and CDR2 (germline): SQVTM, ANQGSEA. This CDR3 contains 13 residues. Here the CDR3 reads CSVEEYSNEKLFF. CDR3 bases: TGCAGCGTTGAGGAGTACTCTAATGAAAAACTGTTTTTT.

V usage is TRBV28 and J usage is TRBJ1-5, with 8 positions matching TRBD1. This CDR3 spans 15 amino acids. The junction had 9 bases not matched to a gene; V was cut back by 5 bases and J by 6 bases. Germline V gene sequence: CDR1 MDHEN, CDR2 SYDVKM. CDR3 amino acids: CASSPPTGVVQPQHF. The CDR3 region has the DNA TGTGCCAGCAGTCCCCCGACAGGGGTCGTTCAGCCCCAGCATTTT.

The rearrangement uses TRBV5-1 and TRBJ1-6; 8 bases are a match to TRBD1. CDR1 and CDR2 from the germline V gene are SGHRS and YFSETQ. This CDR3 region has 16 residues. J gave up 3 bases and V 0 bases, and 2 bases lay outside the gene matches. For the CDR3, the DNA is TGCGCCAGCAGCTTGGGTGACAGGGGCTATAATTCACCCCTCCACTTT. Encoded protein: CASSLGDRGYNSPLHF.

The chain is built from TRBV7-9 and TRBJ1-6; maybe TRBD1 (5 bases). The germline V gene encodes CDR1 SEHNR and CDR2 FQNEAQ (reference sequence). V was clipped by 6 bases and J by 0 bases, with 12 bases between them. This CDR3 has 16 residues. The DNA for the CDR3 is TGTGCCAGCAGTTTCGGACACAGCTCCTATAATTCACCCCTCCACTTT. Translated: CASSFGHSSYNSPLHF.

The chain has TRBV4-3 and TRBJ1-1; TRBD1 might be the D (6 bases). Germline V lookup: CDR1 LGHNA, CDR2 YSLEER. Between the trimmed V and J ends, which lost 1 base and 4 bases, there was a span of 16 bases. This CDR3 has 16 amino acids. The CDR3 here is CASSQVYRQEGTEAFF. The CDR3 DNA is TGCGCCAGCAGCCAAGTTTACCGACAGGAAGGCACTGAAGCTTTCTTT.

This clone was observed a few times. The gene calls are TRBV4-3 and TRBJ1-4; D is unresolved. Germline CDR1 reads LGHNA; CDR2 reads YSLEER. The CDR3 runs 16 residues. The ends were cut back, 4 bases at V and 2 bases at J, with 14 bases in the middle. The CDR3 is CASSPDARPTNEKLFF. The CDR3 coding sequence is TGCGCCAGCAGCCCCGACGCCAGGCCCACTAATGAAAAACTGTTTTTT.

This sequence joins TRBV6-1 and TRBJ1-1; 9 positions agree with TRBD1. Germline CDR1 is MNHNS and CDR2 is SASEGT. V was pared by 2 bases and J by 6 bases, with 10 bases of the junction left unmatched. The CDR3 is 16 residues long. The CDR3 DNA sequence: TGTGCCAGCAGTGAACCCCTTGGGACAGGGCAGCCTGAAGCTTTCTTT. Translation: CASSEPLGTGQPEAFF.

In nucleotides, the CDR3 is TGCGCCAGCAGCTCTAGCGGGAACTCCTACGAGCAGTACTTC. Encoded protein: CASSSSGNSYEQYF. The chain has TRBV5-1 and TRBJ2-7, with TRBD2 matching over 9 bases. V trimming: 3 bases; J trimming: 0 bases; junction bases outside the gene matches: 1. The germline V gene encodes CDR1 SGHRS and CDR2 YFSETQ. The CDR3 contains 14 residues. Looking up the rest from reference TRBV5-1 and TRBJ2-7 gives the full variable domain: KAGVTQTPRYLIKTRGQQVTLSCSPISGHRSVSWYQQTPGQGLQFLFEYFSETQRNKGNFPGRFSGRQFSNSRSEMNVSTLELGDSALYLCASSSSGNSYEQYFGPGTRLTVT.

J is TRBJ2-2 and V is TRBV7-9; no definite D call. Trimming shortened V by 1 base and J by 7 bases, and 10 bases separated the two germline ends. CDR3 length equals 14 residues. The V gene's germline CDR1 is SEHNR and CDR2 FQNEAQ (reference sequence). DNA of the CDR3: TGTGCCAGCAGCTTAGTCCCTTACTACGGGGAGCTGTTTTTT. Translated: CASSLVPYYGELFF.